The entry below describes one T cell receptor (beta chain). Germline values: CDR1 MRHNA, CDR2 SNTAGT. This CDR3 spans 13 amino acids. Trimming cost V 2 bases and J 8 bases, with 11 bases left between them. The data stem from a study of blood T cell repertoires in COVID-19. Categorization into cohorts depended on clinical history that participants reported. Clones were sequenced by immunoSEQ multiplex PCR, and TCRdb holds only the in-frame ones, with some missing. The sample shows about 200,000 clones, 86% of them seen only once. Material for sequencing was PBMCs or T cells enriched from blood (not recorded which). The receptor comes from a woman aged 40 to 50 with acute COVID-19. The V call is TRBV6-4, the J call TRBJ2-3, with unresolved D. In DNA, the CDR3 is TGTGCCAGCAGTGACCTTCGCGGAAGTACGCAGTATTTT. This gives the protein CASSDLRGSTQYF.